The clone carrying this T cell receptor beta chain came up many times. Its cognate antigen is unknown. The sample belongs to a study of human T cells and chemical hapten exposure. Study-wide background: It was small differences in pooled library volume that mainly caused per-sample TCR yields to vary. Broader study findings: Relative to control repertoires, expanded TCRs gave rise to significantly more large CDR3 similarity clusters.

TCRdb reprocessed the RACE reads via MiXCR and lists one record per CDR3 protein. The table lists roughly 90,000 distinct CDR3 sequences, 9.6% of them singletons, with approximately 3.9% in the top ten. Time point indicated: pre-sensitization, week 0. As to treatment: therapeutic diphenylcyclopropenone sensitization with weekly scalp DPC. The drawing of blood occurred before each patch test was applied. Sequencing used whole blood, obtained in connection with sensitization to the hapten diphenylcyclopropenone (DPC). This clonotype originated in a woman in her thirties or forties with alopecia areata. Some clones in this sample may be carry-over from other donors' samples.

The CDR3 bases are TGTGCCAGCAGCTTGGACAGGGAAGTTGGTTACACCTTC. The encoded protein is CASSLDREVGYTF. The V call is TRBV7-2, the J call TRBJ1-2; 8 bases align to TRBD1. V was clipped by 3 bases and J by 11 bases; unmatched bases: 8. Per germline, CDR1 SGHTA and CDR2 FQGNSA. The CDR3 has 13 residues.